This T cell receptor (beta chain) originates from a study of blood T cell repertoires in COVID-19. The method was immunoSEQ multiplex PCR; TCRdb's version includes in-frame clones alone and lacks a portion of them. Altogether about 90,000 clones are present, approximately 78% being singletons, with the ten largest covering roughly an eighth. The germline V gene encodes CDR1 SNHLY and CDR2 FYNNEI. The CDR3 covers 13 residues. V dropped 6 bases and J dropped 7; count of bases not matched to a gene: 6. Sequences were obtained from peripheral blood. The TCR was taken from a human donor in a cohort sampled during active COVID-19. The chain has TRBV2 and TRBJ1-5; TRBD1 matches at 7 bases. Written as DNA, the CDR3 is TGTGCCAGCAGGACAGGGTTCGGACAGCCCCAGCATTTT. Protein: CASRTGFGQPQHF.